The sequence of this T cell receptor (beta chain) was determined in a study of blood T cells in healthy people across ages. Whole-study findings and limits: Roughly linearly, TCR beta diversity per million T cells fell as age increased. Naive T cell percentage by flow cytometry tracked strongly with beta diversity.

Of note for this clonotype: The target antigen is unknown. Mismatch with germline at one junction end may stem from a read error.

CDR3 length: 15 residues. In germline, CDR1 is LNHNV, CDR2 YYDKDF (reference sequence). It was with a sample-barcoded 5' primer and a J-beta primer mix that a second PCR of roughly 7 to 12 cycles was run. Sequencing yielded, for each sample, at least 2.5 million paired-end reads carrying CDR3. MiXCR, run by TCRdb on the 5' RACE reads, gives a single entry per CDR3 protein. Of roughly 800,000 distinct CDR3 sequences listed, roughly 25% are singletons. The same data also contributed to another study, on T cells of mothers and their children.

The origin of this receptor is a boy aged 5-17 years in good health. Sequenced sample: blood. The rearrangement uses TRBV15 and TRBJ1-1; 7 bases align to TRBD1. In nucleotides, the CDR3 is TGTGCCGCCAGCAGAAAAAGGACAGGGAACACTGAAGCTTTCTTT. Protein: CAASRKRTGNTEAFF.